These 14 T cell receptor beta chains were sequenced from one sample in a study of T cell responses to AZD1222 COVID-19 vaccine (dated by TCRdb to the early 2020s). The library relied on the immunoSEQ multiplex PCR assay. TCRdb retrieved this table from immuneACCESS and kept in-frame rearrangements only. Not all clones are present; in checked studies, unresolved V genes account for under half, and no reason is known for the remainder. The sample contains tens of thousands of clones, over 85% of them found a single time. Of the sample, around 2.2% falls within the top ten clones. The time point label on this specimen signifies: baseline before first vaccination. The sample was peripheral blood, taken on day 0 of AZD1222 vaccination. Receptors originate from an adult in good health.

This clone was observed a few times. The rearrangement uses TRBV24-1 and TRBJ1-6; no definite D call. Per the germline V gene, CDR1 is KGHDR and CDR2 is SFDVKD. This CDR3 has 18 residues. The V and J ends lost 4 bases and 0 bases respectively, with 15 bases between them. The CDR3 DNA is TGTGCCACCAGTGAACACAGCGATCCCAGCTCCTATAATTCACCCCTCCACTTT. Its protein product is CATSEHSDPSSYNSPLHF.

The table lists this clone with a count of one. The J gene is TRBJ1-4, the V gene TRBV2; weak D call: TRBD1 (6 bases). CDR3 length equals 14 residues. Germline assignment: CDR1 SNHLY and CDR2 FYNNEI. Trimming took off 8 bases at V and 4 bases at J, with 14 bases between the two ends. The CDR3 sequence: CASATQGSNEKLFF. In nucleotides, the CDR3 is TGTGCCAGCGCTACGCAGGGGAGTAATGAAAAACTGTTTTTT.

CDR3 DNA sequence: TGTGCCAGTAGCTTCTCCGGACAGGGGACTTCACCCCTCCACTTT. Translated, it gives CASSFSGQGTSPLHF. The rearrangement links TRBV19 to TRBJ1-6; 9 bases map to TRBD1. Per germline, CDR1 LNHDA and CDR2 SQIVND (reference sequence). This CDR3 comprises 15 residues. The V and J ends lost 6 bases and 9 bases, in that order; junction bases with no gene match: 9.

This chain links TRBV2 with TRBJ1-1; no firm D call. The CDR3 loop spans 13 amino acids. In germline, CDR1 is SNHLY, CDR2 FYNNEI. Trimming cost V 7 bases and J 0 bases, with 9 bases left between them. The CDR3 sequence is CASTPSLNTEAFF. The CDR3, as DNA: TGTGCCAGCACCCCCAGCTTGAACACTGAAGCTTTCTTT.

The V gene is TRBV19, the J gene TRBJ1-5; 7 bases are shared with TRBD1. This CDR3 is 16 amino acids long. CDR1 and CDR2 (germline): LNHDA, SQIVND (reference sequence). V lost 3 bases and J lost 0; bases outside the gene matches: 5. For the CDR3, the DNA is TGTGCCAGTAGTATTAGAACAGGGGATAGCAATCAGCCCCAGCATTTT. Protein: CASSIRTGDSNQPQHF. Supplemented by reference TRBV19 and TRBJ1-5, the full variable domain reads DGGITQSPKYLFRKEGQNVTLSCEQNLNHDAMYWYRQDPGQGLRLIYYSQIVNDFQKGDIAEGYSVSREKKESFPLTVTSAQKNPTAFYLCASSIRTGDSNQPQHFGDGTRLSIL.

The rearrangement uses TRBV5-8 and TRBJ2-1, with TRBD2 identical over 7 bases. The germline V gene has CDR1 SGHTS and CDR2 YDEGEE. V was clipped by 0 bases and J by 4 bases; unmatched bases: 4. This CDR3 is 15 amino acids long. The CDR3 is CASSLGPSGYNEQFF. The CDR3 coding sequence is TGTGCCAGCAGCTTGGGGCCTAGCGGATACAATGAGCAGTTCTTC.

V gene TRBV15 combines with J gene TRBJ2-7; TRBD1 aligns across 7 bases. The CDR3 is 13 amino acids. The V and J ends lost 1 base and 3 bases, in that order; junction bases with no gene match: 0. Germline CDR1 reads LNHNV; CDR2 reads YYDKDF (reference sequence). CDR3 nucleotide sequence: TGTGCCACCAGCAGAGGGGACAGCTACGAGCAGTACTTC. Translated: CATSRGDSYEQYF.

The chain employs TRBV2 and TRBJ2-5; tentatively, D is TRBD2 (6 bases). The CDR3 is 11 amino acids. Trimming left V 4 bases short and J 10 bases short, with 10 bases between. Germline lookup yields CDR1 SNHLY and CDR2 FYNNEI. CDR3 coding DNA: TGTGCCAGCAGTGGGTTGCGGGACCAGTACTTC. Protein product: CASSGLRDQYF.

The chain has TRBV20-1 and TRBJ2-7, with D unclear. The V gene's germline CDR1 is DFQATT and CDR2 SNEGSKA (reference sequence). The V and J ends lost 4 bases and 2 bases respectively, with 6 bases between them. CDR3 length: 11 amino acids. Written as DNA, the CDR3 is TGCAGTGCTAAAGGAGCCTACGAGCAGTACTTC. Translating gives CSAKGAYEQYF.

This clone was counted once. J is TRBJ2-3 and V is TRBV4-3, with D possibly being TRBD2 (6 bases). Germline values: CDR1 LGHNA, CDR2 YSLEER. Trimming left V 0 bases short and J 1 base short, with 11 bases between. This CDR3 region has 16 residues. CDR3 sequence reads: CASSQDGGGGTDTQYF. In nucleotides, the CDR3 is TGCGCCAGCAGCCAAGACGGGGGAGGAGGCACAGATACGCAGTATTTT.

The count of this clone is one. The chain uses TRBV25-1 and TRBJ1-2; 9 nucleotides match TRBD1. Losses at the gene ends were 5 bases for V and 6 bases for J; bases not matched to a gene: 4. In germline, CDR1 is MGHDK, CDR2 SYGVNS. The CDR3 contains 13 residues. The CDR3 loop is CASSLGQGNGYTF. The CDR3, as DNA: TGTGCCAGCAGTCTCGGACAGGGGAATGGCTACACCTTC.

The CDR3 nucleotides read TGTGCCAGCAGCCCTATGTGGGGGGGGACTGAAGCTTTCTTT. Encoded protein: CASSPMWGGTEAFF. The chain employs TRBV7-2 and TRBJ1-1; tentative D call: TRBD1 (5 bases). V was pared by 5 bases and J by 5 bases, with 15 bases between. Looked up from germline, CDR1 is SGHTA and CDR2 is FQGNSA. This CDR3 region has 14 residues.

The gene calls are TRBV30 and TRBJ1-4, with 8 nucleotides matching TRBD1. V was clipped by 3 bases and J by 8 bases; unmatched bases: 8. Looked up from germline, CDR1 is GTSNPN and CDR2 is SVGIG (reference sequence). The CDR3 runs 14 residues. CDR3 sequence: CAWSAGTGYEKLFF. Written as DNA, the CDR3 is TGTGCCTGGAGCGCCGGGACAGGTTACGAAAAACTGTTTTTT.

The chain links TRBV23-1 to TRBJ2-1; weak D call: TRBD1 (6 bases). Being an ORF, TRBV23-1 has a function that is uncertain. The CDR3 totals 12 residues. The V gene lost 6 bases and the J gene lost 8 bases, with 11 bases spanning the gap. The CDR3 loop reads CASRKGGDEQFF. CDR3 DNA sequence: TGCGCCAGCAGAAAAGGGGGTGATGAGCAGTTCTTC.